This entry lists 21 T cell receptor beta chains sequenced from one sample in a study of blood T cell repertoires in COVID-19. Clones were sequenced by immunoSEQ multiplex PCR, and TCRdb holds only the in-frame ones, with some missing. The sample has some 20,000 clones, 86% seen once; the top ten hold roughly a sixth. Sequencing was performed on peripheral blood. These receptors were collected from a human donor with acute or convalescent COVID-19. The donor label of this sample is uncertain.

The V call is TRBV4-1, the J call TRBJ2-4, with TRBD1 matching over 10 bases. The junction had 9 bases not matched to a gene; V was cut back by 0 bases and J by 7 bases. Per germline, CDR1 MGHRA and CDR2 YSYEKL. The CDR3 spans 17 residues. DNA for the CDR3: TGCGCCAGCAGCCAAGATTCGGAGACAGGGGGCTGGAACATTCAGTACTTC. Translating it yields CASSQDSETGGWNIQYF.

The V and J genes are TRBV7-6 and TRBJ2-7; maybe TRBD2 (6 bases). The V end was cut by 5 bases, the J end by 7 bases, with 15 bases between. This CDR3 has 13 amino acids. Germline CDR1 is SGHVS and CDR2 is FNYEAQ. Here the CDR3 DNA reads TGTGCCAGCAGCCCGGGGGACGTCGGGGAGCAGTACTTC. Translation: CASSPGDVGEQYF.

The chain recombines TRBV7-9 with TRBJ2-3; 13 nucleotides match TRBD2. The junction had 6 bases not matched to a gene; V was cut back by 3 bases and J by 6 bases. Germline CDR1 reads SEHNR; CDR2 reads FQNEAQ (reference sequence). This CDR3 comprises 16 residues. CDR3 in DNA: TGTGCCAGCAGCTTCGGGACTAGCGGGACGAAGGATACGCAGTATTTT. The encoded protein is CASSFGTSGTKDTQYF.

The chain couples TRBV11-2 to TRBJ1-1; 8 bases are shared with TRBD1. The V segment lost 5 bases and the J segment 0 bases; nucleotides outside the gene matches: 5. The CDR3 has 15 amino acids. Germline CDR1 SGHAT, CDR2 FQNNGV. In nucleotides, the CDR3 is TGTGCCAGCAGCCCGACAGGGGCCGTGAACACTGAAGCTTTCTTT. As protein: CASSPTGAVNTEAFF.

The chain uses TRBV3-1 (or the pseudogene TRBV3-2) and TRBJ2-1; TRBD2 might be the D (7 bases). The germline V and J ends were trimmed by 1 base and 9 bases, with 16 bases remaining between them. CDR3 length: 15 residues. In germline, CDR1 is LGHDT, CDR2 YNNKEL (reference sequence). The CDR3 DNA reads as TGTGCCAGCAGCCAAGTAGCCCCAAGGGGGGGTGAGCAGTTCTTC. Its translation is CASSQVAPRGGEQFF.

This chain connects TRBV3-1 (or the pseudogene TRBV3-2) to TRBJ2-6; maybe TRBD1 (7 bases). The V gene's germline CDR1 is LGHDT and CDR2 YNNKEL (reference sequence). The CDR3 is 17 residues long. Between the trimmed V and J ends, which lost 11 bases and 0 bases, there was a span of 20 bases. The CDR3 loop is CASRGRDSYSGANVLTF. In nucleotides, the CDR3 is TGTGCCTCCCGAGGGCGGGACAGCTACTCTGGGGCCAACGTCCTGACTTTC.

V is TRBV3-1 (or the pseudogene TRBV3-2) and J is TRBJ2-3, with 9 bases lining up with TRBD2. Germline V gene sequence: CDR1 LGHDT, CDR2 YNNKEL (reference sequence). With 4 bases clipped from V and 6 bases from J, the junction kept 14 bases outside the gene matches. The CDR3 sequence is 17 residues long. The CDR3 loop is CASSPLAIAGARDTQYF. CDR3 DNA sequence: TGTGCCAGCAGCCCCCTTGCGATAGCGGGGGCCCGGGATACGCAGTATTTT.

J is TRBJ2-7 and V is TRBV30; TRBD1 is a possible D gene (6 bases). The CDR3 has 15 amino acids. V was cut by 1 base and J by 7 bases, with 20 bases left in between. The V gene's germline CDR1 is GTSNPN and CDR2 SVGIG (reference sequence). The DNA of the CDR3 is TGTGCCTGGAGTGCTAACTCAGGGGTAGGCCTTGAGCAGTACTTC. Translation: CAWSANSGVGLEQYF.

This rearrangement joins TRBV4-3 to TRBJ1-4; TRBD1 might be the D (5 bases). Per the germline V gene, CDR1 is LGHNA and CDR2 is YSLEER. This CDR3 contains 17 residues. The V end was cut by 4 bases, the J end by 12 bases, with 27 bases between. CDR3 loop: CASSLGPGGGRAGELFF. CDR3 in DNA: TGCGCCAGCAGCCTAGGCCCCGGGGGGGGACGGGCTGGAGAACTGTTTTTT.

This chain connects TRBV4-1 to TRBJ2-1, with a possible D match to TRBD1 (5 bases). The germline gives CDR1 MGHRA, CDR2 YSYEKL. This CDR3 has 15 residues. V was shortened by 0 bases and J by 9 bases, with 15 bases between the two germline ends. The CDR3 protein is CASSQEPGFVGEQFF. Here the CDR3 DNA reads TGCGCCAGCAGCCAAGAACCAGGGTTCGTCGGTGAGCAGTTCTTC.

This clone was seen just once. The J gene is TRBJ2-3, the V gene TRBV19; 8 bases fit TRBD2. In germline, CDR1 is LNHDA, CDR2 SQIVND (reference sequence). The CDR3 spans 16 residues. V lost 5 bases to trimming and J lost 6 bases; unmatched junction nucleotides: 13. Here the CDR3 DNA reads TGTGCCAGTAGTTACCCCGGGTCGGCGGGGGGTGATACGCAGTATTTT. Amino acids: CASSYPGSAGGDTQYF.

This clone was recorded once. V usage is TRBV12-3 or TRBV12-4 and J usage is TRBJ2-5; D perhaps matches TRBD1 (8 bases). Trimming took off 5 bases at V and 5 bases at J, with 12 bases between the two ends. This CDR3 has 13 residues. The CDR3 is CASSNRGGETQYF. The CDR3 DNA follows: TGTGCCAGCAGTAACAGGGGGGGGGAGACCCAGTACTTC.

The chain is built from TRBV14 and TRBJ2-2, with D possibly matching TRBD1 (6 bases). Per the germline V gene, CDR1 is SGHDN and CDR2 is FVKESK. The CDR3 length is 16 residues. Trimming took off 3 bases at V and 0 bases at J, with 11 bases between the two ends. CDR3 sequence reads: CASSHRNRANTGELFF. The CDR3 nucleotides are TGTGCCAGCAGCCATAGAAACAGGGCGAACACCGGGGAGCTGTTTTTT.

CDR3 protein: CASSVALAVGTDTQYF. CDR3 nucleotide sequence: TGTGCCAGCAGCGTAGCGCTAGCGGTAGGAACAGATACGCAGTATTTT. The J gene is TRBJ2-3, the V gene TRBV9, with 7 bases that match TRBD2. The V gene's germline CDR1 is SGDLS and CDR2 YYNGEE. The CDR3 totals 16 residues. Trimming took 0 bases from V and 3 from J; bases not matched to a gene: 7.

The rearrangement uses TRBV11-2 and TRBJ2-4, with a tentative D call TRBD2 (5 bases). CDR1 and CDR2 (germline): SGHAT, FQNNGV. Deletions cut 5 bases from V and 2 bases from J, with 10 bases between. CDR3 length: 14 residues. CDR3: CASSPGISKNIQYF. The CDR3 DNA reads as TGTGCCAGCAGCCCGGGGATCTCCAAAAACATTCAGTACTTC.

This clone has just one count. The gene calls are TRBV9 and TRBJ1-2; 8 bases map to TRBD1. Germline assignment: CDR1 SGDLS and CDR2 YYNGEE. CDR3 length: 14 residues. V gave up 3 bases and J gave up 4 bases; unmatched junction bases: 5. The CDR3 protein is CASSADRAGYGYTF. The CDR3, as DNA: TGTGCCAGCAGCGCGGACAGGGCGGGCTATGGCTACACCTTC.

A few counts support this clone. The chain uses TRBV4-1 and TRBJ2-7; 8 nucleotides agree with TRBD1. Trimming cost V 3 bases and J 6 bases; bases outside gene matches: 7. CDR1 and CDR2 from the germline V gene are MGHRA and YSYEKL. The CDR3 runs to 14 residues. CDR3 sequence reads: CASSQLTGEVEQYF. The CDR3 DNA reads TGCGCCAGCAGCCAGTTGACAGGGGAAGTCGAGCAGTACTTC.

The chain combines TRBV24-1 with TRBJ2-7; 11 bases agree with TRBD1. V shed 3 bases, J shed 3 bases, and the junction held 6 bases outside the gene matches. Germline V lookup: CDR1 KGHDR, CDR2 SFDVKD. The CDR3 runs to 16 residues. CDR3 DNA: TGTGCCACCAGTGATACCCGGACAGGGGGCCGCTACGAGCAGTACTTC. Its protein product is CATSDTRTGGRYEQYF.

This sequence joins TRBV5-8 and TRBJ2-2, with 9 nucleotides matching TRBD1. The CDR3 sequence is 15 residues long. V shed 4 bases and J 1 base; nucleotides not matched to a gene: 2. CDR1 is SGHTS and CDR2 is YDEGEE in the germline V gene. This chain's CDR3 is CASSTGQGNTGELFF. CDR3 coding DNA: TGTGCCAGCAGCACGGGACAGGGGAACACCGGGGAGCTGTTTTTT.

The CDR3 reads CASSFRQGGEKLFF. For the CDR3, the DNA is TGTGCCAGCAGTTTCCGACAGGGCGGTGAAAAACTGTTTTTT. V gene TRBV6-5 combines with J gene TRBJ1-4; 7 bases match TRBD1. The CDR3 is 14 amino acids. The junction had 6 bases not matched to a gene; V was cut back by 4 bases and J by 7 bases. From germline, CDR1 is MNHEY and CDR2 SVGAGI.

This clone was counted only a few times. The rearrangement links TRBV19 to TRBJ2-7, with D maybe TRBD1 (6 bases). This CDR3 is 15 amino acids long. CDR1 is LNHDA and CDR2 is SQIVND in the germline V gene (reference sequence). Between the trimmed V and J ends, which lost 5 bases and 4 bases, there was a span of 18 bases. DNA of the CDR3: TGTGCCAGTAGTTCCCAGGGCAGGGGAGCATACGAGCAGTACTTC. Translated: CASSSQGRGAYEQYF.